This entry features one T cell receptor beta chain sequence. A much larger clone is a single base away; this may be a read error. The sample belongs to a study of molecular identifiers for immune sequencing clone quantification. The CDR3 runs 13 residues. Germline values: CDR1 DFQATT, CDR2 SNEGSKA (reference sequence). Trimming removed 1 base from V and 5 bases from J; junction bases left unmatched: 1. TCRdb called the PCR reads again in MiXCR, with one record for every CDR3 protein. In the table there are some 89,000 distinct CDR3 sequences, 20% to 25% of which are singletons. The chain carries TRBV20-1 and TRBJ2-7; 11 positions agree with TRBD1. Specimen: naive CD8+ T cells from blood, with Jurkat cell RNA spiked in. Stated subset: FACS-sorted CD8+CD4-CCR7+CD45RA+ naive T cells. The receptor's source is a human donor in good health. Some libraries in this study had Jurkat cell RNA spiked in. In nucleotides, the CDR3 is TGCAGTGCTAGAGGGACAGGGGGCGACGAGCAGTACTTC. Protein: CSARGTGGDEQYF.